This T cell receptor beta chain emerged from a study of blood T cell repertoires in COVID-19. This table comes from immunoSEQ multiplex PCR, and its TCRdb copy is limited to in-frame clones, with some not included. The top ten hold 2% to 2.5% of the sample, which has 100,000 to 120,000 clones, over 75% seen once. The sequenced sample was peripheral blood. This receptor was taken from a human donor in a cohort sampled during active COVID-19.

CDR3 residues: CASSVGSGGASYNEQFF. In DNA form, the CDR3 reads TGTGCCAGCAGCGTAGGGAGCGGGGGGGCGTCATACAATGAGCAGTTCTTC. The rearrangement links TRBV9 to TRBJ2-1; TRBD2 aligns across 10 bases. CDR1 SGDLS and CDR2 YYNGEE come from the germline V gene. The CDR3 consists of 17 residues. V gave up 0 bases and J gave up 4 bases; unmatched junction bases: 7.